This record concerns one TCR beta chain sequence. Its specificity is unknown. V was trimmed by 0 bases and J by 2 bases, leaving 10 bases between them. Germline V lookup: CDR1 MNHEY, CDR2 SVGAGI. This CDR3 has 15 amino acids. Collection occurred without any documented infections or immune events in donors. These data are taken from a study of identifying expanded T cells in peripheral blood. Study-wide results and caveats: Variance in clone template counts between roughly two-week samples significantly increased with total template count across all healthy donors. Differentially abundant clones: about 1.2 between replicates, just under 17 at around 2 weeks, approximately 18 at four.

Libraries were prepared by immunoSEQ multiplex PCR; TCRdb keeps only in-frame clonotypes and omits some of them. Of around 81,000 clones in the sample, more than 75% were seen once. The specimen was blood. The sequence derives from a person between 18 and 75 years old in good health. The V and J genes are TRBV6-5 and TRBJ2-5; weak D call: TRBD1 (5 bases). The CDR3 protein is CASSYSPTEQETQYF. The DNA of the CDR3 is TGTGCCAGCAGTTACTCCCCGACAGAACAAGAGACCCAGTACTTC.